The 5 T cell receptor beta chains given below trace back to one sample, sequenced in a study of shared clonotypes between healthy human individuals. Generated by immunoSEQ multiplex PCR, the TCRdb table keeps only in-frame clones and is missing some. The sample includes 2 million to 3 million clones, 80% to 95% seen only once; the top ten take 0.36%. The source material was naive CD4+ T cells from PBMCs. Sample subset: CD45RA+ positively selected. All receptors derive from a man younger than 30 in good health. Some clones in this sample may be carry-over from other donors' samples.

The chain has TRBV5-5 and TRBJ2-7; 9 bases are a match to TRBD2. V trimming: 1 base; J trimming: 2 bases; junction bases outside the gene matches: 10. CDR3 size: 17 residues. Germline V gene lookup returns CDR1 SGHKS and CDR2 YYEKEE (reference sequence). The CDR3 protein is CASSLLGLAGDPYEQYF. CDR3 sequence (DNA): TGTGCCAGCAGCTTGCTTGGTTTAGCGGGAGACCCCTACGAGCAGTACTTC.

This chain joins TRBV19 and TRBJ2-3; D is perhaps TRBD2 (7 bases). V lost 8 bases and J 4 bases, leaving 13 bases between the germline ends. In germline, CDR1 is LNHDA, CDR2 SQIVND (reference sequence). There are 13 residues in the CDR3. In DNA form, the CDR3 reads TGTGCCAGTTCTAGGGGGGGCTCAGATACGCAGTATTTT. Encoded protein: CASSRGGSDTQYF.

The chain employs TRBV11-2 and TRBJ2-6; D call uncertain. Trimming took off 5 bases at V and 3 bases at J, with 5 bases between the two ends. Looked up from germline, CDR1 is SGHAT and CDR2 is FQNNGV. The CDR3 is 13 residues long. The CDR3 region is CASSQFGANVLTF. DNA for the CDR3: TGTGCCAGCAGCCAATTTGGGGCCAACGTCCTGACTTTC.

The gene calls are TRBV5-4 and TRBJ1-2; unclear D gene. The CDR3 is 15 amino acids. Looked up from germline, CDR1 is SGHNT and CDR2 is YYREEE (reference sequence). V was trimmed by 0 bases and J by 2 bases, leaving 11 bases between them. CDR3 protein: CASSLAPEVNYGYTF. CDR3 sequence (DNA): TGTGCCAGCAGCTTGGCCCCAGAAGTAAACTATGGCTACACCTTC.

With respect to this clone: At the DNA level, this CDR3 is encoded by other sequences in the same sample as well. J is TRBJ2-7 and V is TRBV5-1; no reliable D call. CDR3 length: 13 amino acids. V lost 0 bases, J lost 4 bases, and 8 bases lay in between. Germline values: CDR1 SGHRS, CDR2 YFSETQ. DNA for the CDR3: TGCGCCAGCAGCTTGGGAGCACTATACGAGCAGTACTTC. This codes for CASSLGALYEQYF.